This paragraph reports one TCR beta chain. Its antigen is not identified. Naive CD45RA+ and memory CD45RA-negative subsets were split from CD4+ cells. Once extracted for a subset, genomic DNA was divided evenly among several immunoSEQ plates. How the authors handled the data: Filtering differed, since immunoSEQ gave only junction sequences and no quality scores. Sequencing was performed with immunoSEQ multiplex PCR; in TCRdb, only in-frame clones are kept and a portion is missing. V and J calls and clone size are given by that table; D and trimming were obtained from the DNA. The sample records 2 million to 2.5 million clones, 85% to 95% being singletons. There are 13 residues in the CDR3. V was cut by 4 bases and J by 3 bases, with 8 bases left in between. Germline V gene sequence: CDR1 SGHTS, CDR2 YDEGEE. The data are from a study of shared clonotypes between healthy human individuals. Whole-study results and caveats: Across subsets, estimated richness was generally greater for naive than for memory populations.

The rearrangement joins TRBV5-8 to TRBJ1-5, with D perhaps TRBD1 (5 bases). The TCR sequence derives from a man aged 18 to 30 in good health. Some clones in this sample may be carry-over from other donors' samples. The sample taken for sequencing was naive CD4+ T cells from PBMCs. Subset given: CD45RA+ positively selected. The CDR3 region has the DNA TGTGCCAGCAGCAGACAGCACAATCAGCCCCAGCATTTT. Translating it yields CASSRQHNQPQHF.